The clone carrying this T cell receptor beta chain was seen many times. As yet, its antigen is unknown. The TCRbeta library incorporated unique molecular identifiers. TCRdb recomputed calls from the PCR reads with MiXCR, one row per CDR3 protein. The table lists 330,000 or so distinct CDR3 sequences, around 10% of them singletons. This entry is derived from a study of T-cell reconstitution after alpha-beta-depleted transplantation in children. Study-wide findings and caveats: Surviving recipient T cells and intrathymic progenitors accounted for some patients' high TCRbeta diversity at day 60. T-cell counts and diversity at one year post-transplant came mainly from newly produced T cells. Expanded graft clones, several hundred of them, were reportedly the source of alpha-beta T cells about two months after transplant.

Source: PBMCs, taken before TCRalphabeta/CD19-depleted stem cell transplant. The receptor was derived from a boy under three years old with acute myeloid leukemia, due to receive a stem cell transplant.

The CDR3 coding sequence is TGTGCCAGCAGGGTCCAGTTTGTCGGTGAGCAGTTCTTC. Translated: CASRVQFVGEQFF. The chain joins TRBV28 to TRBJ2-1, with unresolved D. The CDR3 has 13 residues. Trimming took 6 bases from V and 9 from J, leaving 15 bases between them. In germline, CDR1 is MDHEN, CDR2 SYDVKM.